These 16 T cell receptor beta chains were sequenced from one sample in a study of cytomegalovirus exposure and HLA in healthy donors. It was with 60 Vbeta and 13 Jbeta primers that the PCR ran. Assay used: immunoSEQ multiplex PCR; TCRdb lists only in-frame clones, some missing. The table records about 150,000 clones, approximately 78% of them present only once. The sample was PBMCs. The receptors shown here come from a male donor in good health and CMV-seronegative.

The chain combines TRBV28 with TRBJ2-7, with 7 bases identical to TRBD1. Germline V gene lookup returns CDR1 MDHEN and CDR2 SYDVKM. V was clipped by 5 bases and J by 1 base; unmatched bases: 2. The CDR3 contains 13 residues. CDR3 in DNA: TGTGCCAGCAGTCTCAGGGGGTCCTACGAGCAGTACTTC. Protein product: CASSLRGSYEQYF. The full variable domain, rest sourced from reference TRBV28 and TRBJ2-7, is DVKVTQSSRYLVKRTGEKVFLECVQDMDHENMFWYRQDPGLGLRLIYFSYDVKMKEKGDIPEGYSVSREKKERFSLILESASTNQTSMYLCASSLRGSYEQYFGPGTRLTVT.

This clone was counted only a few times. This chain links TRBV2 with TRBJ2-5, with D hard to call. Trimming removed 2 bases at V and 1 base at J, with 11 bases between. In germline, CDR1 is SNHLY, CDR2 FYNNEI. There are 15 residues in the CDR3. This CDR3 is CASSELGALQETQYF. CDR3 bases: TGTGCCAGCAGTGAATTGGGCGCTCTCCAAGAGACCCAGTACTTC.

The CDR3 DNA sequence: TGTGCCAGCAGTTACACGGACAGGACTGAAGCTTTCTTT. It translates to CASSYTDRTEAFF. This chain joins TRBV28 and TRBJ1-1; TRBD1 matches 7 bases. Germline-derived CDR1 and CDR2 are MDHEN and SYDVKM. The CDR3 spans 13 residues. V lost 4 bases and J lost 5; bases outside the gene matches: 4.

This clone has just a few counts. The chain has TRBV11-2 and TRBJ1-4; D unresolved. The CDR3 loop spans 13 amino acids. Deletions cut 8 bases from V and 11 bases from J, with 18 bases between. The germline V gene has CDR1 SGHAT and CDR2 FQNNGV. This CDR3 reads CASGLSTEDKLFF. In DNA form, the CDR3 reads TGTGCCAGCGGTCTCTCCACAGAAGATAAACTGTTTTTT.

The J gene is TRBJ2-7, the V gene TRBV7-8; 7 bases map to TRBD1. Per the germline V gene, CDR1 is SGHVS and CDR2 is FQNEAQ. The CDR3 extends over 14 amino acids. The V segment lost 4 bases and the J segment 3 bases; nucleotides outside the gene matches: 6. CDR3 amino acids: CASSSGTASYEQYF. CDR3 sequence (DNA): TGTGCCAGCAGCTCCGGGACAGCAAGCTACGAGCAGTACTTC.

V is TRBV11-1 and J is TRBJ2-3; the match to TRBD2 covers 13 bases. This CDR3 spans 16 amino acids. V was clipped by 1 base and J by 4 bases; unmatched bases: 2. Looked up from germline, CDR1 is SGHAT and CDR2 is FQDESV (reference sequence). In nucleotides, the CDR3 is TGTGCCAGCAGCTTAGGACTAGCGGGAGGTGCAGATACGCAGTATTTT. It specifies CASSLGLAGGADTQYF.

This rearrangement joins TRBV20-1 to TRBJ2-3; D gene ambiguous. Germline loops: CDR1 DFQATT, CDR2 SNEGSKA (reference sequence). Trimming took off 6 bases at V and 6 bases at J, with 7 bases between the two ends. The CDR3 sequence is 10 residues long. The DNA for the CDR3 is TGCAGTGCCGGGTCGGATACGCAGTATTTT. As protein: CSAGSDTQYF.

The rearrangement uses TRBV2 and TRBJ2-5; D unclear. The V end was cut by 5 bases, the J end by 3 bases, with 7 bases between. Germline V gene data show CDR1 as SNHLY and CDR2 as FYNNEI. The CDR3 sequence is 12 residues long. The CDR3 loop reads CASSSVEETQYF. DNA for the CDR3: TGTGCCAGCAGTAGCGTGGAAGAGACCCAGTACTTC.

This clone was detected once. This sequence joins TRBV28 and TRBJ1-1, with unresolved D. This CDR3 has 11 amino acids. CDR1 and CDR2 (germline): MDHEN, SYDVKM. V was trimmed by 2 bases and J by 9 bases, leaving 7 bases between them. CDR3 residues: CASSLESKAFF. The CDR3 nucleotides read TGTGCCAGCAGTTTAGAATCTAAAGCTTTCTTT.

The CDR3 sequence is CASSGPGTTNEKLFF. The CDR3 DNA is TGTGCCAGCAGCGGACCGGGAACAACTAATGAAAAACTGTTTTTT. The chain employs TRBV7-9 and TRBJ1-4; D gene unclear. The CDR3 totals 15 residues. Trimming cost V 5 bases and J 0 bases, with 10 bases left between them. The germline V gene has CDR1 SEHNR and CDR2 FQNEAQ (reference sequence). Full variable domain (remainder filled in from reference TRBV7-9 and TRBJ1-4): DTGVSQNPRHKITKRGQNVTFRCDPISEHNRLYWYRQTLGQGPEFLTYFQNEAQLEKSRLLSDRFSAERPKGSFSTLEIQRTEQGDSAMYLCASSGPGTTNEKLFFGSGTQLSVL.

The DNA of the CDR3 is TGTGCCAGCAACCAGGACAGGGTTGGGCAGCCCCAGCATTTT. Protein sequence: CASNQDRVGQPQHF. The chain carries TRBV2 and TRBJ1-5; 8 bases agree with TRBD1. The CDR3 contains 14 residues. The germline gives CDR1 SNHLY, CDR2 FYNNEI. The junction had 9 bases not matched to a gene; V was cut back by 7 bases and J by 7 bases. The variable domain in full, completed from reference TRBV2 and TRBJ1-5, reads EPEVTQTPSHQVTQMGQEVILRCVPISNHLYFYWYRQILGQKVEFLVSFYNNEISEKSEIFDDQFSVERPDGSNFTLKIRSTKLEDSAMYFCASNQDRVGQPQHFGDGTRLSIL.

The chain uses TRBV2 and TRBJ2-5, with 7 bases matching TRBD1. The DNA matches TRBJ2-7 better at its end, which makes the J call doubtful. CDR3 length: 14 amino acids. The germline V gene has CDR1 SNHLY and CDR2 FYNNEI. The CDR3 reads CASRADGQAYEQYF. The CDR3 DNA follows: TGTGCCAGCAGAGCCGACGGACAGGCCTACGAGCAGTACTTC.

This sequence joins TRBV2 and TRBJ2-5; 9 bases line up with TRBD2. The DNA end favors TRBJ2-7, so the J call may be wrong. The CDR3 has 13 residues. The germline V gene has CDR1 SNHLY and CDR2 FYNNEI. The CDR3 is CASSTGLAFEQYF. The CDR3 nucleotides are TGTGCCAGCAGCACGGGACTAGCATTCGAGCAGTACTTC.

In nucleotides, the CDR3 is TGCGCCAGCAGCCAAGTCTCCGGGCCGGGAGGCTACAATGAGCAGTTCTTC. Translation: CASSQVSGPGGYNEQFF. This sequence joins TRBV4-3 and TRBJ2-1, with 7 bases identical to TRBD2. Germline CDR1 and CDR2: LGHNA and YSLEER. The V segment lost 1 base and the J segment 3 bases; nucleotides outside the gene matches: 9. The CDR3 is made up of 17 amino acids.

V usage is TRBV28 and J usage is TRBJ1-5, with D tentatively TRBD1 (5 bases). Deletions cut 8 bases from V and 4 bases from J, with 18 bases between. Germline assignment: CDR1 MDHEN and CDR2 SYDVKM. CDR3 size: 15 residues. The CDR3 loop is CASLALGLGNQPQHF. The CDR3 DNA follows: TGTGCCAGCCTCGCCTTGGGGCTGGGAAATCAGCCCCAGCATTTT. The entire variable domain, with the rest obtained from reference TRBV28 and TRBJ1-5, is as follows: DVKVTQSSRYLVKRTGEKVFLECVQDMDHENMFWYRQDPGLGLRLIYFSYDVKMKEKGDIPEGYSVSREKKERFSLILESASTNQTSMYLCASLALGLGNQPQHFGDGTRLSIL.

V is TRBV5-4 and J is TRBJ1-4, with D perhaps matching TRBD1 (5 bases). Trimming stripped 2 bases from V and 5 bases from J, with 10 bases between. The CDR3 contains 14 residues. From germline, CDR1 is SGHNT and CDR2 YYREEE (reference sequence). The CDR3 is CASSFQGGNEKLFF. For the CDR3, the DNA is TGTGCCAGCAGCTTCCAGGGCGGCAATGAAAAACTGTTTTTT.